This T cell receptor (beta chain) comes out of a study of identical twins. TCRdb re-called the 5' RACE reads through MiXCR, storing one row per CDR3 protein. The data contain some 500,000 distinct CDR3 sequences, more than 13% of them singletons. The table lists this clonotype with a few counts. Its target is unknown. The CDR3 length is 14 residues. The J segment lost 6 bases and the V segment lost 4 bases, leaving 5 bases of the junction unmatched. CDR1 and CDR2 (germline): MRHNA, SNTAGT. The study, taken as a whole, reports: Invariant MAIT and iNKT cells are populations that could partly confound zero-insertion analyses.

Another study also made use of these data, one on yellow fever vaccine responses in identical twins.

This chain joins TRBV6-4 and TRBJ2-2; 7 bases fit TRBD1. The source is a woman aged 18-35 years in good health. The sample consisted of CD4+ T cells sorted from blood. CDR3 nucleotides: TGTGCCAGCAGTGTCAAAACAGGGGCCGGGGAGCTGTTTTTT. Its translation is CASSVKTGAGELFF.